This TCR beta chain was found in a study of beta chain features in type 1 diabetes. Study-wide results and limits: Within each of all four CD4+ subsets, Type 1 diabetes patients had TCRB CDR3s that were moderately but significantly shorter. Type 1 diabetes patients showed fewer insertions and more deletions at VDJ junctions.

The V gene's germline CDR1 is LNHDA and CDR2 SQIVND (reference sequence). This CDR3 region has 16 residues. V was pared by 5 bases and J by 0 bases, with 16 bases between. A single heparinised blood sample, averaging around 120 mL, was obtained per donor. Sorting with CD45RO/CCR7/CD25/CD127/CD95/CD27 yielded naive, central memory, regulatory and stem-like memory CD4+ cells. cDNA synthesis used the whole RNA isolate, giving expressed TCRB sequences. Sequenced by immunoSEQ multiplex PCR; TCRdb stores in-frame clones only, minus some. The profile shows about 150,000 clones, 48% of them singletons. This clone was counted once. The antigen is undetermined.

The chain uses TRBV19 and TRBJ1-2, with a weak D call TRBD1 (5 bases). Source material: Tregs from blood. The clonotype comes from a man younger than 35 in good health. In DNA form, the CDR3 reads TGTGCCAGTAGTCCCCGACAGAGCTATGCTAACTATGGCTACACCTTC. Protein sequence: CASSPRQSYANYGYTF.